This TCR beta chain came from a study of blood T cell repertoires in COVID-19. On the study more broadly: Sites across the United States, Italy and Spain contributed samples from acute and convalescent COVID-19. PBMCs, B-cell-depleted T cells, or T cells provided the cDNA or gDNA that made up the material.

Authors' data handling: Nucleated cell number was recorded as an estimate derived from reference gene primer amplification. Method: immunoSEQ multiplex PCR; TCRdb's copy keeps in-frame clones and lacks some. V and J calls and clone size are as listed in that table; D and trimming were resolved from the DNA. This table has under 250,000 clones, roughly four fifths appearing once. The V gene end was trimmed by 2 bases and the J gene end by 7 bases; junction bases not matched to a gene: 7. CDR3 length equals 14 residues. CDR1 and CDR2 (germline): GTSNPN, SVGIG (reference sequence). This sequence joins TRBV30 and TRBJ2-1; 8 nucleotides line up with TRBD2. This receptor was taken from a woman aged 55-69 years with acute or convalescent COVID-19. Input material: peripheral blood. The CDR3 is CAWSRAGVGNEQFF. The DNA of the CDR3 is TGTGCCTGGAGTCGAGCGGGGGTGGGGAATGAGCAGTTCTTC. Drawing the rest from reference TRBV30 and TRBJ2-1, the complete variable domain is SQTIHQWPATLVQPVGSPLSLECTVEGTSNPNLYWYRQAAGRGLQLLFYSVGIGQISSEVPQNLSASRPQDRQFILSSKKLLLSDSGFYLCAWSRAGVGNEQFFGPGTRLTVL.